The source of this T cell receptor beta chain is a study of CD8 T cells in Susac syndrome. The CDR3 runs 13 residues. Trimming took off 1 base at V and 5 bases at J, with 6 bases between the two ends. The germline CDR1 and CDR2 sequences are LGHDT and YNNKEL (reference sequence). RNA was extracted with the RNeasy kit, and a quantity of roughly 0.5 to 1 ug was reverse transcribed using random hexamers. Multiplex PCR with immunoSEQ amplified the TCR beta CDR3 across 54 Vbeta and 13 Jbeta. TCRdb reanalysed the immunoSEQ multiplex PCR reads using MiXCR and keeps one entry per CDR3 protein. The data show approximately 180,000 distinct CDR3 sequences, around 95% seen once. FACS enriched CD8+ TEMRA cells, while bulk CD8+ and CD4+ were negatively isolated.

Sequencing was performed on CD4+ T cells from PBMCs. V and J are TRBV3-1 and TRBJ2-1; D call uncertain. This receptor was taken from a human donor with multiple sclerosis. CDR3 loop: CASSQGFNNEQFF. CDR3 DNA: TGTGCCAGCAGCCAAGGGTTCAACAATGAGCAGTTCTTC.